A single sample gave rise to the 16 T cell receptor beta chains below, sequenced in a study of blood T cell repertoires in COVID-19. Only in-frame clones appear in the TCRdb table, and some are missing; sequencing was by immunoSEQ multiplex PCR. The sample includes 140,000 to 150,000 clones, 80% to 90% of them seen just once. Sequenced input: peripheral blood. The receptors derive from a human donor in a cohort sampled during active COVID-19.

The chain recombines TRBV19 with TRBJ1-4, with TRBD1 matching 11 bases. Germline V gives CDR1 LNHDA, CDR2 SQIVND (reference sequence). This CDR3 contains 13 residues. V dropped 9 bases and J dropped 8; count of bases not matched to a gene: 5. As DNA, the CDR3 is TGTGCCAGCCATAGGGACAGGGGGGAAAAACTGTTTTTT. Translation: CASHRDRGEKLFF.

This clone showed up just once. J is TRBJ2-5 and V is TRBV2, with 10 bases identical to TRBD2. Germline CDR1 is SNHLY and CDR2 is FYNNEI. The CDR3 spans 17 residues. V was pared by 5 bases and J by 0 bases, with 9 bases of the junction left unmatched. The CDR3 here is CASSWGSGGVNQETQYF. CDR3 nucleotides: TGTGCCAGCAGTTGGGGCAGCGGGGGGGTCAACCAAGAGACCCAGTACTTC.

V is TRBV5-1 and J is TRBJ1-4, with D perhaps TRBD1 (6 bases). The CDR3 has 14 residues. The germline gives CDR1 SGHRS, CDR2 YFSETQ. V lost 3 bases, J lost 6 bases, and 12 bases lay in between. CDR3 region: CASSSAPGDEKLFF. The CDR3 nucleotides are TGCGCCAGCAGCTCGGCCCCAGGGGATGAAAAACTGTTTTTT.

The chain recombines TRBV5-6 with TRBJ2-7, with TRBD1 matching over 10 bases. V shed 3 bases, J shed 3 bases, and the junction held 3 bases outside the gene matches. CDR1 is SGHDT and CDR2 is YYEEEE in the germline V gene. The CDR3 extends over 14 amino acids. In nucleotides, the CDR3 is TGTGCCAGCAGCTGGCGGGACAGGGGCTACGAGCAGTACTTC. Its translation: CASSWRDRGYEQYF.

The chain has TRBV19 and TRBJ2-7; TRBD2 matches 12 bases. CDR1 is LNHDA, CDR2 SQIVND, per germline (reference sequence). The J segment lost 7 bases and the V segment lost 5 bases, leaving 9 bases of the junction unmatched. This CDR3 spans 15 amino acids. CDR3 sequence reads: CASSPLLAGGDEQYF. The CDR3 region has the DNA TGTGCCAGTAGTCCTCTACTAGCGGGGGGTGATGAGCAGTACTTC.

The chain uses TRBV11-2 and TRBJ1-2; weak D call: TRBD1 (5 bases). The CDR3 consists of 12 residues. CDR1 and CDR2 (germline): SGHAT, FQNNGV. V dropped 3 bases and J dropped 6 bases, with 8 bases sitting between them. The CDR3 protein is CASSFEGDGYTF. CDR3 nucleotides: TGTGCCAGCAGCTTTGAAGGGGATGGCTACACCTTC.

As DNA, the CDR3 is TGCGCCAGCAGCCCCCGGGACACTTCGAACACCGGGGAGCTGTTTTTT. As protein: CASSPRDTSNTGELFF. V is TRBV5-1 and J is TRBJ2-2, with D maybe TRBD1 (6 bases). Trimming stripped 4 bases from V and 0 bases from J, with 13 bases between. CDR1 is SGHRS and CDR2 is YFSETQ in the germline V gene. The CDR3 contains 16 residues.

The chain recombines TRBV6-5 with TRBJ1-4; the D gene is possibly TRBD1 (6 bases). The CDR3 totals 15 residues. V was cut by 3 bases and J by 7 bases, with 15 bases left in between. Germline CDR1 MNHEY, CDR2 SVGAGI. The chain's CDR3 is CASSYSGARGEKLFF. The CDR3 bases are TGTGCCAGCAGTTATTCAGGGGCACGGGGTGAAAAACTGTTTTTT.

J is TRBJ2-3 and V is TRBV5-4; 7 positions match TRBD2. Germline CDR1 reads SGHNT; CDR2 reads YYREEE (reference sequence). The V segment lost 4 bases and the J segment 1 base; nucleotides outside the gene matches: 0. There are 13 residues in the CDR3. The CDR3 sequence: CASSAGGTDTQYF. CDR3 sequence (DNA): TGTGCCAGCAGCGCGGGGGGCACAGATACGCAGTATTTT.

This chain's CDR3 is CASSRDRGTDTQYF. In DNA, the CDR3 is TGTGCCAGCTCACGGGACAGGGGCACAGATACGCAGTATTTT. V is TRBV18 and J is TRBJ2-3; TRBD1 matches at 9 bases. Germline CDR1 KGHSH, CDR2 LQKENI. This CDR3 region has 14 residues. V lost 4 bases, J lost 1 base, and 0 bases stayed unmatched.

J is TRBJ1-4 and V is TRBV27; 8 nucleotides line up with TRBD1. V was pared by 4 bases and J by 7 bases, with 8 bases of the junction left unmatched. Germline CDR1 is MNHEY and CDR2 is SMNVEV (reference sequence). The CDR3 is 15 amino acids. The CDR3 region is CASSWGQVGGEKLFF. CDR3 sequence (DNA): TGTGCCAGCAGTTGGGGACAGGTGGGGGGTGAAAAACTGTTTTTT. Combining the CDR3 with reference TRBV27 and TRBJ1-4 gives the whole variable domain EAQVTQNPRYLITVTGKKLTVTCSQNMNHEYMSWYRQDPGLGLRQIYYSMNVEVTDKGDVPEGYKVSRKEKRNFPLILESPSPNQTSLYFCASSWGQVGGEKLFFGSGTQLSVL.

The chain recombines TRBV6-1 with TRBJ2-7, with 10 bases fitting TRBD2. This CDR3 is built from 16 residues. From germline, CDR1 is MNHNS and CDR2 SASEGT. The junction had 6 bases not matched to a gene; V was cut back by 2 bases and J by 2 bases. CDR3 DNA sequence: TGTGCCAGCAGTGAAAGGCTAGCGGGGGATCCCTACGAGCAGTACTTC. Translating gives CASSERLAGDPYEQYF.

The rearrangement uses TRBV28 and TRBJ1-2, with 8 positions matching TRBD1. CDR3 length: 13 residues. V lost 6 bases, J lost 5 bases, and 5 bases stayed unmatched. The V gene's germline CDR1 is MDHEN and CDR2 SYDVKM. CDR3 sequence (DNA): TGTGCCAGCAGGCCGGGACAGGAGTATGGCTACACCTTC. Protein: CASRPGQEYGYTF.

The genes are TRBV5-1 and TRBJ2-5, with 7 bases matching TRBD1. The CDR3 has 15 amino acids. The junction had 6 bases not matched to a gene; V was cut back by 4 bases and J by 0 bases. Germline CDR1 is SGHRS and CDR2 is YFSETQ. CDR3 region: CASSPGQIDQETQYF. The CDR3 DNA sequence: TGCGCCAGCAGCCCGGGACAGATCGACCAAGAGACCCAGTACTTC.

This sequence joins TRBV12-3 or TRBV12-4 and TRBJ1-2; TRBD1 matches at 9 bases. The CDR3 extends over 13 amino acids. The trim removed 5 bases at V and 8 bases at J, leaving 6 bases unmatched. The DNA of the CDR3 is TGTGCCAGCAGTCGGACAGGGGCGCGCGGCTACACCTTC. This codes for CASSRTGARGYTF.

The chain uses TRBV5-1 and TRBJ2-7, with TRBD2 identical over 7 bases. Germline lookup yields CDR1 SGHRS and CDR2 YFSETQ. This CDR3 has 15 residues. The trim removed 4 bases at V and 4 bases at J, leaving 11 bases unmatched. CDR3 protein: CASSPGDGGRYEQYF. CDR3 in DNA: TGCGCCAGCAGCCCGGGAGACGGGGGGAGGTACGAGCAGTACTTC. Looking up the rest from reference TRBV5-1 and TRBJ2-7 gives the full variable domain: KAGVTQTPRYLIKTRGQQVTLSCSPISGHRSVSWYQQTPGQGLQFLFEYFSETQRNKGNFPGRFSGRQFSNSRSEMNVSTLELGDSALYLCASSPGDGGRYEQYFGPGTRLTVT.